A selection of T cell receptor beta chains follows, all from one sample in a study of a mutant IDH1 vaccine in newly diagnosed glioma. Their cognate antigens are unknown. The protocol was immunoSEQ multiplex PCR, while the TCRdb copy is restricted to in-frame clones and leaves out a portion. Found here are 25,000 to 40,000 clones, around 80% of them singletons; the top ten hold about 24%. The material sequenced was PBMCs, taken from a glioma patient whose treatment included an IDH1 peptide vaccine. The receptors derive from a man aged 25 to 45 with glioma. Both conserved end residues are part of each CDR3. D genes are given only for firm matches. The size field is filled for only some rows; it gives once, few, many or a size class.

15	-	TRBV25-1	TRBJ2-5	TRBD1	CASSEYRDRGETQYF	TGTGCCAGCAGTGAATACCGGGACAGGGGAGAGACCCAGTACTTC
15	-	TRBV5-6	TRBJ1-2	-	CASTSGTLPIYGYTF	TGTGCCAGCACCTCTGGGACGCTCCCGATCTATGGCTACACCTTC
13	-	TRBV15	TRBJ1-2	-	CATSRFGGEGYTF	TGTGCCACCAGCAGGTTTGGGGGTGAGGGCTACACCTTC
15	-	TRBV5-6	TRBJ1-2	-	CASSWEGGVAYGYTF	TGTGCCAGCAGCTGGGAGGGGGGAGTAGCTTATGGCTACACCTTC
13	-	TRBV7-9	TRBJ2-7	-	CASSPQNSYEQYF	TGTGCCAGCAGCCCCCAAAACTCCTACGAGCAGTACTTC
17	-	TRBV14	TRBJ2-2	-	CASSMAPHWTNTGELFF	TGTGCCAGCAGCATGGCCCCCCATTGGACGAACACCGGGGAGCTGTTTTTT
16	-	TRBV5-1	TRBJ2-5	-	CASSLGTGITKETQYF	TGCGCCAGCAGCTTGGGGACCGGGATAACGAAAGAGACCCAGTACTTC
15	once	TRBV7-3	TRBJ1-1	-	CASSLTGGVTTEAFF	TGTGCCAGCAGCTTAACGGGAGGGGTTACCACTGAAGCTTTCTTT
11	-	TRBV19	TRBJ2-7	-	CASGSRLEQYF	TGTGCCAGCGGCTCCCGTCTCGAGCAGTACTTC
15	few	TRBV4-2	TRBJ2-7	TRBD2	CASSPALSGRFEQYF	TGTGCCAGCAGCCCCGCCCTTAGCGGGAGATTTGAGCAGTACTTC
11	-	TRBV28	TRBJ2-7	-	CASSAGTGVYF	TGTGCCAGCAGTGCGGGAACAGGGGTGTACTTC
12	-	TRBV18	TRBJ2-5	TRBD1	CASSWTGQTQYF	TGTGCCAGCTCATGGACAGGACAGACCCAGTACTTC